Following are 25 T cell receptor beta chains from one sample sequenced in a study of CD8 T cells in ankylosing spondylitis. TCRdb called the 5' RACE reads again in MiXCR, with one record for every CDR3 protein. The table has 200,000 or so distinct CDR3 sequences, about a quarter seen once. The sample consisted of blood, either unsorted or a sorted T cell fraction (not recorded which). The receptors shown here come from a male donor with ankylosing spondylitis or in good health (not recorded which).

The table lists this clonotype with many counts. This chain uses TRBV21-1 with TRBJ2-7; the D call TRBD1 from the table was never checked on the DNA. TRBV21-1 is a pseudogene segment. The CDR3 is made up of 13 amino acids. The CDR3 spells CASSTKDRVEQYF. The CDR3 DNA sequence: TGTGCCAGCAGCACGAAGGACAGGGTCGAGCAGTACTTC.

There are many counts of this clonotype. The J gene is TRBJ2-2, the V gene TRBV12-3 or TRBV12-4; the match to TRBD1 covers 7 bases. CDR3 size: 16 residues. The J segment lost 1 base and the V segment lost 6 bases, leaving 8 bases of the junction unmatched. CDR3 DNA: TGTGCCAGCAGACTACGAGGGGGCCGGAACACCGGGGAGCTGTTTTTT. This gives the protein CASRLRGGRNTGELFF.

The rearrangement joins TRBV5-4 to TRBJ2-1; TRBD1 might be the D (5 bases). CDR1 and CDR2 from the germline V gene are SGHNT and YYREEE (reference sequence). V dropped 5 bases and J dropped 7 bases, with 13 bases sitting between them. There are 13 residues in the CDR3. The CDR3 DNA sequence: TGTGCCAGCAGGTCAGGGTCCCGGAATGAGCAGTTCTTC. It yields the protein CASRSGSRNEQFF.

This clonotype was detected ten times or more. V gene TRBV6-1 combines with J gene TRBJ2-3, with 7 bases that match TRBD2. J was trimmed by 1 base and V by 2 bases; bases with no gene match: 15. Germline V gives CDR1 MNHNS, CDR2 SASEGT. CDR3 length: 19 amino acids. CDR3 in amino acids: CASSEFAGAPADGTDTQYF. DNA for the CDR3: TGTGCCAGCAGTGAATTTGCGGGAGCACCAGCGGATGGCACAGATACGCAGTATTTT.

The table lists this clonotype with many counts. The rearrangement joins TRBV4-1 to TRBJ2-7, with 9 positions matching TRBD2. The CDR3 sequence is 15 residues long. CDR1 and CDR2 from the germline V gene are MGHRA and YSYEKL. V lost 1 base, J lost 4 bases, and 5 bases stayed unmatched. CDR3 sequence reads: CASSQVDSGSYEQYF. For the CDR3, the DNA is TGCGCCAGCAGCCAAGTCGATAGCGGGAGTTACGAGCAGTACTTC.

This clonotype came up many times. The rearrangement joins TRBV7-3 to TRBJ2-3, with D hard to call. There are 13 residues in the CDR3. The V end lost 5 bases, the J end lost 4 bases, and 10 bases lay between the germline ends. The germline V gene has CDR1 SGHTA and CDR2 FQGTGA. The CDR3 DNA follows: TGTGCCAGCAGCCCCGAGTTGGCAGATACGCAGTATTTT. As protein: CASSPELADTQYF.

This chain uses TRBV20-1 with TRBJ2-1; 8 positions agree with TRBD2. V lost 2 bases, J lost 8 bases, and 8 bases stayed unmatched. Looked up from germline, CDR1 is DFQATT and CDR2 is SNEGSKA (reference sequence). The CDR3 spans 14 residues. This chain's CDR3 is CSARSGSGMDEQFF. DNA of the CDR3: TGCAGTGCTAGAAGCGGGAGTGGTATGGATGAGCAGTTCTTC.

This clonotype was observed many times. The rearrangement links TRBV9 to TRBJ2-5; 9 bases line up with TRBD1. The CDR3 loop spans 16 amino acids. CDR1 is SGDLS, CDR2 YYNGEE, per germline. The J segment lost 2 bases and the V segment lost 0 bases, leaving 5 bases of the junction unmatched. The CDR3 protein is CASSVALGQGQETQYF. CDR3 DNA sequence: TGTGCCAGCAGCGTAGCACTCGGACAGGGGCAAGAGACCCAGTACTTC. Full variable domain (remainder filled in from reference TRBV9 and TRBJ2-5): DSGVTQTPKHLITATGQRVTLRCSPRSGDLSVYWYQQSLDQGLQFLIQYYNGEERAKGNILERFSAQQFPDLHSELNLSSLELGDSALYFCASSVALGQGQETQYFGPGTRLLVL.

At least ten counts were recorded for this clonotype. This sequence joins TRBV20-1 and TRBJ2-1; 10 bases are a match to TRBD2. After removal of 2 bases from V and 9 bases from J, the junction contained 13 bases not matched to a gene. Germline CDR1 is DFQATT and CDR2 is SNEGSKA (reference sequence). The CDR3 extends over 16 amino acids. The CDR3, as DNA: TGCAGTGCTAGATCTCACCTAGCGGGAGATCTGAGTGAGCAGTTCTTC. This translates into CSARSHLAGDLSEQFF.

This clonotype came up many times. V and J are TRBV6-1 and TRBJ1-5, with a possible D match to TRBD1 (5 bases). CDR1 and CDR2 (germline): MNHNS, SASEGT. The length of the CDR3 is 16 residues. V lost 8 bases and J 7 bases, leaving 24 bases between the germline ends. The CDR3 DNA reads TGTGCCAGCCTTCTCTCGGGACCGCGACGGGAACAGCCCCAGCATTTT. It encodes CASLLSGPRREQPQHF.

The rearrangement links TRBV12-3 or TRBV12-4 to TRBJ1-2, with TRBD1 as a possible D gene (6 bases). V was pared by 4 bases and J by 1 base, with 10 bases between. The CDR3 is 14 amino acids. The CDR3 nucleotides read TGTGCCAGCAGTTCCTACAGGGATAACTATGGCTACACCTTC. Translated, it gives CASSSYRDNYGYTF.

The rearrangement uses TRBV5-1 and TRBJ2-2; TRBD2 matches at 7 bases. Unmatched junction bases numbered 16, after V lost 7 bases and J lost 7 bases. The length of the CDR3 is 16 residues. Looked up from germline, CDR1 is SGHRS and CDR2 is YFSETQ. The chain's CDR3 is CASCWGASGGVGELFF. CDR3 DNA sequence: TGCGCCAGCTGCTGGGGTGCTTCGGGAGGAGTCGGGGAGCTGTTTTTT. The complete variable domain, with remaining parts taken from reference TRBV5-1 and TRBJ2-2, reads KAGVTQTPRYLIKTRGQQVTLSCSPISGHRSVSWYQQTPGQGLQFLFEYFSETQRNKGNFPGRFSGRQFSNSRSEMNVSTLELGDSALYLCASCWGASGGVGELFFGEGSRLTVL.

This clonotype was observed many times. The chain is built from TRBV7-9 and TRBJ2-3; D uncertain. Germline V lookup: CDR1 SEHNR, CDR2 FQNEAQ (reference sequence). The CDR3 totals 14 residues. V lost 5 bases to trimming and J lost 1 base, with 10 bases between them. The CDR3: CASSLWTGTDTQYF. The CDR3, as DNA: TGTGCCAGCAGCCTCTGGACGGGCACAGATACGCAGTATTTT. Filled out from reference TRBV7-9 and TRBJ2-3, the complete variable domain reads DTGVSQNPRHKITKRGQNVTFRCDPISEHNRLYWYRQTLGQGPEFLTYFQNEAQLEKSRLLSDRFSAERPKGSFSTLEIQRTEQGDSAMYLCASSLWTGTDTQYFGPGTRLTVL.

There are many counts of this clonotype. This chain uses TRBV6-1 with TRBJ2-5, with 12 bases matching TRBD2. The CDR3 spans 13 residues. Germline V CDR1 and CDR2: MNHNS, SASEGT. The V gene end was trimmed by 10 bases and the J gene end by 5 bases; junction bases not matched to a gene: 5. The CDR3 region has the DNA TGTGCCACCAGACTAGCGGGAGTGGAGACCCAGTACTTC. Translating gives CATRLAGVETQYF.

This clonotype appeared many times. CDR3: CASSPTGTTEAFF. The CDR3 nucleotides read TGTGCCAGCAGCCCTACAGGGACCACTGAAGCTTTCTTT. V usage is TRBV6-1 and J usage is TRBJ1-1; D perhaps matches TRBD1 (6 bases). The CDR3 covers 13 residues. Germline CDR1 MNHNS, CDR2 SASEGT. Trimming took 6 bases from V and 4 from J, leaving 12 bases between them.

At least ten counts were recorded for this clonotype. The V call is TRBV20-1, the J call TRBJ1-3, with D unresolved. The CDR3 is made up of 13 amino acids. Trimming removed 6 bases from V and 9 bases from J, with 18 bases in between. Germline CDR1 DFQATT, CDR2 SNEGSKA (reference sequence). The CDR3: CSALWLDSSTIYF. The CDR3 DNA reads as TGCAGTGCGTTGTGGTTGGATTCCTCCACCATATATTTT.

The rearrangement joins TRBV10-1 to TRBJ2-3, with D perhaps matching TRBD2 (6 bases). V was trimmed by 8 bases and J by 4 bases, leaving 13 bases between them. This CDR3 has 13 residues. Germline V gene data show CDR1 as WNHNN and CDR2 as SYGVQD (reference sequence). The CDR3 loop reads CASRRDGADTQYF. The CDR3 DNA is TGCGCCAGCCGGCGGGATGGGGCAGATACGCAGTATTTT.

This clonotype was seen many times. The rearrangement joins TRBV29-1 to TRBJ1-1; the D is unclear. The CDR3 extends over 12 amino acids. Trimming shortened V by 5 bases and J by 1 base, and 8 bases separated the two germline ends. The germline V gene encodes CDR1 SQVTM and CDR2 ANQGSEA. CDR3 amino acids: CSVRNGNTEAFF. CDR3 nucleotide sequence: TGCAGCGTTCGAAACGGGAACACTGAAGCTTTCTTT.

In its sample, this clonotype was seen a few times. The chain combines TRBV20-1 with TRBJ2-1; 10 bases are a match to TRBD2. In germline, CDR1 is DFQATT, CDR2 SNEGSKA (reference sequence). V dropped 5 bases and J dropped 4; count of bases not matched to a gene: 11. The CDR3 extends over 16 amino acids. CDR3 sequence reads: CSARPLSGRFYNEQFF. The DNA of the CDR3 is TGCAGTGCTCGCCCTCTTAGCGGGAGGTTTTACAATGAGCAGTTCTTC.

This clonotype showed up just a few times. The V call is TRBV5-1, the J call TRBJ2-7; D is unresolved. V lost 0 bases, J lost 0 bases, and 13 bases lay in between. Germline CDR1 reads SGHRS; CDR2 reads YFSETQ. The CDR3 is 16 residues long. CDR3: CASSLGTTSTSYEQYF. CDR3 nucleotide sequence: TGCGCCAGCAGCTTGGGTACTACTTCGACCTCCTACGAGCAGTACTTC.

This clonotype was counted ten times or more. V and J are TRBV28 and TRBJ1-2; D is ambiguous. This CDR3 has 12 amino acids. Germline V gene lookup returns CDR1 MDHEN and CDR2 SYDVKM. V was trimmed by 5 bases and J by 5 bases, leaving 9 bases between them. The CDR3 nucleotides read TGTGCCAGCAGTAGAGGAGAGTATGGCTACACCTTC. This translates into CASSRGEYGYTF.

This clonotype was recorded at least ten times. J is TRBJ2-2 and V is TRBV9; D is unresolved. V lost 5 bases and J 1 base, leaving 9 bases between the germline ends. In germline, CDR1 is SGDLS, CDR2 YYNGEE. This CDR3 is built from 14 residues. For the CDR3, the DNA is TGTGCCAGCAGGATCTCCGGGAACACCGGGGAGCTGTTTTTT. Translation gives CASRISGNTGELFF.

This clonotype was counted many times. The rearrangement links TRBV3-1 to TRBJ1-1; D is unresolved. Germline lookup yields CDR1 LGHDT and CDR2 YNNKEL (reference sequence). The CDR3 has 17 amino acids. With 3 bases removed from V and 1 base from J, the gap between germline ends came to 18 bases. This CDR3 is CASSQKREGPSNTEAFF. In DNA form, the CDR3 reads TGTGCCAGCAGCCAGAAGAGAGAGGGTCCCTCGAACACTGAAGCTTTCTTT. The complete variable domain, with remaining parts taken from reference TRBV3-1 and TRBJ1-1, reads DTAVSQTPKYLVTQMGNDKSIKCEQNLGHDTMYWYKQDSKKFLKIMFSYNNKELIINETVPNRFSPKSPDKAHLNLHINSLELGDSAVYFCASSQKREGPSNTEAFFGQGTRLTVV.

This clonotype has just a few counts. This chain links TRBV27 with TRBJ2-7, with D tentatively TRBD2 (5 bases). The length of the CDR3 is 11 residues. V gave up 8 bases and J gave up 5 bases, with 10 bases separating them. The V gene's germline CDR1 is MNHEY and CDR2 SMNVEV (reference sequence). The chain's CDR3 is CASRVGNEQYF. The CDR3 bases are TGTGCCAGCCGGGTCGGGAACGAGCAGTACTTC.

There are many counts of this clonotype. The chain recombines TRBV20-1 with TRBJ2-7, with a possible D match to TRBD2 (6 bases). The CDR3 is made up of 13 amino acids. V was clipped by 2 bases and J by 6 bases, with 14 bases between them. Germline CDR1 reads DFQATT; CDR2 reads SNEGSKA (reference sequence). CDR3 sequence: CSARRGTQGEQYF. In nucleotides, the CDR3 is TGCAGTGCTAGACGCGGGACTCAAGGCGAGCAGTACTTC.